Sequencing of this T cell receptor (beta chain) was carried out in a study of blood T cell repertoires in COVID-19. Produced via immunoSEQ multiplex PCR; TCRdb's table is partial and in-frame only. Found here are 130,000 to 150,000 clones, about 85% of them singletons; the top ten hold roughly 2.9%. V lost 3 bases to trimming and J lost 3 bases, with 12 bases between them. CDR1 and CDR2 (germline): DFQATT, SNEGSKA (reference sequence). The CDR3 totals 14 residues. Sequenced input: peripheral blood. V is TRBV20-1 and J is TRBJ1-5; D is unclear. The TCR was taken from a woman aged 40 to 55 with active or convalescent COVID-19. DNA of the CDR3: TGCAGTGCTAGTGGTCGTGTTCCCAATCAGCCCCAGCATTTT. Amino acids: CSASGRVPNQPQHF.